The present TCR beta chain was sequenced within a study of beta chain features in type 1 diabetes. V was clipped by 4 bases and J by 1 base, with 11 bases between them. Germline V gene lookup returns CDR1 SGDLS and CDR2 YYNGEE. The CDR3 covers 14 residues. TCRB transcripts that were expressed got sequenced, as all of the isolated RNA had been reverse transcribed. The method was immunoSEQ multiplex PCR; TCRdb's version includes in-frame clones alone and lacks a portion of them. The sample has more than 150,000 clones; roughly 11% are singletons. This sequence was found in a man between 18 and 29 years old in good health. The sequenced material came from central memory CD4+ T cells from blood. This chain connects TRBV9 to TRBJ2-5, with a possible D match to TRBD2 (5 bases). The CDR3 here is CASSLTTTQETQYF. Here the CDR3 DNA reads TGTGCCAGCAGCTTGACTACCACCCAAGAGACCCAGTACTTC.